This T cell receptor (beta chain) was documented in a study of CD8+CD57+ T cells in acquired aplastic anemia. The CDR3 has 13 residues. CDR1 is DFQATT and CDR2 is SNEGSKA in the germline V gene (reference sequence). V was trimmed by 4 bases and J by 3 bases, leaving 12 bases between them. Selection for sequencing was limited to patients who had shown CD8+CD57+ cell expansion by flow cytometry. This clonotype was detected ten times or more. Genomic DNA was employed as the template in profiling TCR beta VDJ and CDR3. TCRdb recomputed calls from the reads with MiXCR, one row per CDR3 protein. The sample lists 250,000 or so distinct CDR3 sequences, about 44% occurring once.

The material sequenced was sorted CD4+, CD8+, or CD8+CD57+ T cells (not recorded which) from PBMCs. This rearrangement joins TRBV20-1 to TRBJ1-1, with D uncertain. The clonotype was recovered from a human donor with aplastic anemia. CDR3 DNA: TGCAGTGCTATTTTTGTAGGCGACACTGAAGCTTTCTTT. Residues: CSAIFVGDTEAFF.